This T cell receptor beta chain emerged from a study of tumor-infiltrating lymphocytes in primary liver carcinoma. Co-extracting RNA and DNA was done with 20-30 mg of unsorted bulk tissue as input. The authors sampled five separate regions per tumor. A constant-region primer primed TCR beta cDNA synthesis from 400 to 600 ng of total RNA. A slightly modified ARM-PCR protocol with three nested multiplex PCR rounds produced these TCR beta libraries. Running ten to eleven cycles apiece, the first two PCR rounds relied on TRBV1-TRBV30 forward primers together with a C-beta reverse primer. TCRdb re-called the multiplex PCR reads through MiXCR, storing one row per CDR3 protein. Of tens of thousands of distinct CDR3 sequences detected, roughly 70% appear once; the ten largest clones hold approximately 50%. With regard to this clonotype: Its antigen is undetermined.

Study-wide results and limits: Whereas tumor region pairs overlapped more, tumor-adjacent and tumor-blood pairs overlapped less. Blood trailed tumors significantly in top-250-clone fraction (p = 0.039).

This CDR3 comprises 21 residues. CDR1 is SGHTA and CDR2 is FQGTGA in the germline V gene. The V end lost 6 bases, the J end lost 0 bases, and 29 bases lay between the germline ends. The sequencing input was liver tumor tissue from sampling region 2. Subset indicated: tumor region T2, inferior pole. The source of this sequence is a man aged 35 to 55 with primary liver carcinoma and hepatitis B virus infection. The chain uses TRBV7-3 and TRBJ2-2; possibly TRBD2 for D (6 bases). The chain's CDR3 is CASSPRRLAEVRGPNTGELFF. CDR3 nucleotides: TGTGCCAGCAGTCCCCGTAGATTAGCGGAAGTACGAGGGCCGAACACCGGGGAGCTGTTTTTT.